The T cell receptor beta chain described here comes from a study of early stage breast cancer tumors. CDR3 length: 15 residues. CDR1 and CDR2 from the germline V gene are MNHNY and SVGAGI (reference sequence). The V gene lost 2 bases and the J gene lost 1 base, with 8 bases spanning the gap. Using immunoSEQ multiplex PCR, the repertoire was profiled, and TCRdb retains in-frame clones only, with some absent. In the table there are tens of thousands of clones, 60% to 85% of which are singletons. The study's findings and limits: Commonly generated sequences made up most enriched TCRB sequences shared between patients. Compared with adjacent normal breast tissue, tumors showed approximately 2.5-fold greater T cell density and higher clonality.

About this clone: Its cognate antigen is unknown.

Sequenced input: blood. The V call is TRBV6-6, the J call TRBJ2-2; D perhaps matches TRBD2 (6 bases). The TCR originated in a person aged 30-39 years with breast cancer. The CDR3 reads CASSYAEGNTGELFF. The CDR3 DNA reads TGTGCCAGCAGTTACGCGGAGGGGAACACCGGGGAGCTGTTTTTT.